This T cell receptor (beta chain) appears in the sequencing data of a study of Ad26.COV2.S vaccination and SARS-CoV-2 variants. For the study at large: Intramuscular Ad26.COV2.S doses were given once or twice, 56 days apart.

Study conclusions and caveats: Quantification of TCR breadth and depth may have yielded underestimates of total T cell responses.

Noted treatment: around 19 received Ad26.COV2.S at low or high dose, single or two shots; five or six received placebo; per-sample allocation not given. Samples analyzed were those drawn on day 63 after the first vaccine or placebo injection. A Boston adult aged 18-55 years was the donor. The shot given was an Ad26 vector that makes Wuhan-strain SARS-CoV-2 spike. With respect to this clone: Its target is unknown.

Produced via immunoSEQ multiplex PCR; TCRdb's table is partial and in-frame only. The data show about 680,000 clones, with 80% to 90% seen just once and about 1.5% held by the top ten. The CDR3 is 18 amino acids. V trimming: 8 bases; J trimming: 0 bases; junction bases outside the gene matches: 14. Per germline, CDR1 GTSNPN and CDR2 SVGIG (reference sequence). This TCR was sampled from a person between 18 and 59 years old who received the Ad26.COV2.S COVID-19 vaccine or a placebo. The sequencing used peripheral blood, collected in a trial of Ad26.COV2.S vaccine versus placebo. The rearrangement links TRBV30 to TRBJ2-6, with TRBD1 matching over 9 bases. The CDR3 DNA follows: TGTGCCCGCACCCGACCGGGACAGGGCGTCTCTGGGGCCAACGTCCTGACTTTC. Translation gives CARTRPGQGVSGANVLTF.